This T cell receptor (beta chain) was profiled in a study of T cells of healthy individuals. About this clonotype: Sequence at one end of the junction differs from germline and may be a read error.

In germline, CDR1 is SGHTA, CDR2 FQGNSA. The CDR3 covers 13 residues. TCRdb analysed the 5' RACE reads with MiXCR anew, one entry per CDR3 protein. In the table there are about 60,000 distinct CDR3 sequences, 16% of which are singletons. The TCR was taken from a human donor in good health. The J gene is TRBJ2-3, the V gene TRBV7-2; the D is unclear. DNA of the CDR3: TGTGCCAGCAGCTCCATCTTCCAATCCGCCCCATACTTT. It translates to CASSSIFQSAPYF.